This T cell receptor beta chain is from a study of kidney transplant recipient with SARS-CoV-2 infection. TCRdb re-called the reads through MiXCR, storing one row per CDR3 protein. The sample yields 200,000 to 300,000 distinct CDR3 sequences, under 30% seen once. The CDR3 covers 15 residues. Trimming left V 4 bases short and J 2 bases short, with 13 bases between. The germline V gene has CDR1 MNHEY and CDR2 SVGAGI. This clonotype was observed a handful of times. This receptor was identified in a male patient aged 25-45 years who had COVID-19 and was a kidney transplant recipient. Some T cells could come from the graft donor. This sample comprised a blood sample, obtained at baseline and between days 110 and 120 from a kidney transplant recipient. This rearrangement joins TRBV6-5 to TRBJ2-3, with a tentative D call TRBD2 (5 bases). DNA for the CDR3: TGTGCCAGCAGTTTATCGCGGGCGGTCACAGATACGCAGTATTTT. It translates to CASSLSRAVTDTQYF.